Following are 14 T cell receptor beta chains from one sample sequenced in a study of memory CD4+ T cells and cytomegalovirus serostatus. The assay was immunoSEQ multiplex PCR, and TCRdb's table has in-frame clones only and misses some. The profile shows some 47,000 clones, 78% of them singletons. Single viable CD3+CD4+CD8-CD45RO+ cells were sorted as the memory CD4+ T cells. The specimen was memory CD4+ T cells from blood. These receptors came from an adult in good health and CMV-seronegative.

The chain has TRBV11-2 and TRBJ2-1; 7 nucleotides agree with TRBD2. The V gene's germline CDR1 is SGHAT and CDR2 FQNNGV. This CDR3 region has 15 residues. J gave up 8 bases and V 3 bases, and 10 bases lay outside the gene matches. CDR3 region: CASSLGLAAGDEQFF. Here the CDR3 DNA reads TGTGCCAGCAGCTTGGGCCTAGCGGCGGGAGATGAGCAGTTCTTC.

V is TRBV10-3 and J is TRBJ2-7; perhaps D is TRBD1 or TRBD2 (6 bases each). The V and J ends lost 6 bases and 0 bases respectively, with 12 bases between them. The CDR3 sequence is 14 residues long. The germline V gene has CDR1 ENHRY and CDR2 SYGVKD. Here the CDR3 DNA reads TGTGCCATCAGGCGGGACATAAGCTCCTACGAGCAGTACTTC. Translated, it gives CAIRRDISSYEQYF.

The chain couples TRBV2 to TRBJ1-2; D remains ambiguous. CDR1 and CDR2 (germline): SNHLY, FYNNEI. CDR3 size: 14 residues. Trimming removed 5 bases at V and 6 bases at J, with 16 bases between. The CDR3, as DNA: TGTGCCAGCAGTAACCTACAGACCTCTAATGGCTACACCTTC. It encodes CASSNLQTSNGYTF.

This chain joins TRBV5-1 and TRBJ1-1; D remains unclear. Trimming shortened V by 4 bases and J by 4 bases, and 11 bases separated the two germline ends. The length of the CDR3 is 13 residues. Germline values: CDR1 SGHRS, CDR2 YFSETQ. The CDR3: CASSAPGRTEAFF. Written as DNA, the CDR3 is TGCGCCAGCAGCGCGCCGGGCCGCACTGAAGCTTTCTTT.

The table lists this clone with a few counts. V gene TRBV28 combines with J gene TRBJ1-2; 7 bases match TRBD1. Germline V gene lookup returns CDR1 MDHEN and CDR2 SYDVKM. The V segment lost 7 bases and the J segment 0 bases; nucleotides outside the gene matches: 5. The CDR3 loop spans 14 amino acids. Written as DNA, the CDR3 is TGTGCCAGCACTCCAGGGGGGACTAACTATGGCTACACCTTC. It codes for CASTPGGTNYGYTF.

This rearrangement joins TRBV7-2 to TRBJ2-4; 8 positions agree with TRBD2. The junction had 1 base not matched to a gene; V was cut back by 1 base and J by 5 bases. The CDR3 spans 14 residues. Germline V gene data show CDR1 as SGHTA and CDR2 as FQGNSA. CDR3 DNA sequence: TGTGCCAGCAGCTTAGGCGGGGGGCAAAACATTCAGTACTTC. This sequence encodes CASSLGGGQNIQYF. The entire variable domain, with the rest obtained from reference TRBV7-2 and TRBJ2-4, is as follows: GAGVSQSPSNKVTEKGKDVELRCDPISGHTALYWYRQSLGQGLEFLIYFQGNSAPDKSGLPSDRFSAERTGGSVSTLTIQRTQQEDSAVYLCASSLGGGQNIQYFGAGTRLSVL.

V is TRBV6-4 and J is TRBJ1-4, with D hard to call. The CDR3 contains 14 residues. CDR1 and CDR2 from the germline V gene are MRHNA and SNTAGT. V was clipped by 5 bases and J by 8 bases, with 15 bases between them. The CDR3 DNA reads TGTGCCAGCAGTTTACACGGGCATGGGGAAAAACTGTTTTTT. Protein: CASSLHGHGEKLFF.

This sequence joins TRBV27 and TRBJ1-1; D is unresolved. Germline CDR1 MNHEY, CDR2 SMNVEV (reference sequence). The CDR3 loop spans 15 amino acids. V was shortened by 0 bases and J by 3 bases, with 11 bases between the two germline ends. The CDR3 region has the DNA TGTGCCAGCAGTTTATCAGCGGGAACCTACACTGAAGCTTTCTTT. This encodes CASSLSAGTYTEAFF.

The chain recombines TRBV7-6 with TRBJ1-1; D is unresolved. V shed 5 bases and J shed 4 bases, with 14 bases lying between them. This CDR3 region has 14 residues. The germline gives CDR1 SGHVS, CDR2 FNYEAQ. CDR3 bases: TGTGCCAGCAGCACCCGGACCGAGTTCACTGAAGCTTTCTTT. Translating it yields CASSTRTEFTEAFF.

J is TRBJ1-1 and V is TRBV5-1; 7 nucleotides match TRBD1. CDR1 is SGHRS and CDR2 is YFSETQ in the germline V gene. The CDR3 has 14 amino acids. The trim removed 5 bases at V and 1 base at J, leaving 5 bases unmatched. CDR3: CASRLQGQNTEAFF. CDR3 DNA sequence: TGCGCCAGCAGGCTACAGGGGCAGAACACTGAAGCTTTCTTT.

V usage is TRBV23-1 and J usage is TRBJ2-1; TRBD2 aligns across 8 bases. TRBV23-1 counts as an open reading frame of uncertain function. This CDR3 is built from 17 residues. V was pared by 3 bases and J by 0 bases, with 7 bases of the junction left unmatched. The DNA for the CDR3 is TGCGCCAGCAGTCAGTATCGGGGGGGGCCCTCCTACAATGAGCAGTTCTTC. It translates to CASSQYRGGPSYNEQFF.

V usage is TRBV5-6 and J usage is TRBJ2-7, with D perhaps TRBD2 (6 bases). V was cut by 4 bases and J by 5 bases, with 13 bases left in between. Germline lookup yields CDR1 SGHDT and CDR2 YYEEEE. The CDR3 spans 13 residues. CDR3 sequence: CASSPPGVNEQYF. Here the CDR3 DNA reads TGTGCCAGCAGCCCCCCGGGGGTTAACGAGCAGTACTTC. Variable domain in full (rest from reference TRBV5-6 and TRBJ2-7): DAGVTQSPTHLIKTRGQQVTLRCSPKSGHDTVSWYQQALGQGPQFIFQYYEEEERQRGNFPDRFSGHQFPNYSSELNVNALLLGDSALYLCASSPPGVNEQYFGPGTRLTVT.

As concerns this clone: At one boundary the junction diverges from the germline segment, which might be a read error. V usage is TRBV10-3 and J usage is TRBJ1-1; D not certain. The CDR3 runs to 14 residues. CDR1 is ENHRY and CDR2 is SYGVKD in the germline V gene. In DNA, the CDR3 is TGTGCCCTCAGTTCATCGGGGTTGAACACTGAAGCTTTCTTT. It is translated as CALSSSGLNTEAFF.

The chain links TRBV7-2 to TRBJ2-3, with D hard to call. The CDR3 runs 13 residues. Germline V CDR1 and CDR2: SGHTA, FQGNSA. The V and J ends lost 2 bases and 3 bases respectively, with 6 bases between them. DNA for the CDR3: TGTGCCAGCAGCTTAAACCCGACAGATACGCAGTATTTT. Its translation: CASSLNPTDTQYF.